This entry features one T cell receptor (beta chain) sequence. In the original processing: How many nucleated cells were present was estimated from reference gene primer amplification. Some clones are missing from TCRdb's copy, which holds only in-frame ones; the method was immunoSEQ multiplex PCR. V, J and clone size are those of that table, while D and trimming were read from the DNA. In the table there are about 51,000 clones, around 93% of which are singletons. These data come from a study of blood T cell repertoires in COVID-19. For the study at large: Spain, Italy and the United States supplied samples that represented acute and convalescent COVID-19.

Germline V gene lookup returns CDR1 MNHEY and CDR2 SVGAGI. V was clipped by 4 bases and J by 1 base; unmatched bases: 3. The CDR3 contains 15 residues. This chain connects TRBV6-5 to TRBJ2-2; 7 bases map to TRBD1. The sequencing input was peripheral blood. The sequence was collected from a man aged 45-65 years with acute or convalescent COVID-19. The CDR3 here is CASSSDRRNTGELFF. CDR3 DNA sequence: TGTGCCAGCAGTTCGGACAGGAGGAACACCGGGGAGCTGTTTTTT.